Here is one T cell receptor (beta chain) with its context. This sample was included in a study of T-cell reconstitution after alpha-beta-depleted transplantation in children. V was shortened by 5 bases and J by 5 bases, with 18 bases between the two germline ends. Germline CDR1 and CDR2: SEHNR and FQNEAQ (reference sequence). CDR3 length: 16 amino acids. Molecular barcoding with unique molecular identifiers was used for the TCRbeta library. TCRdb reprocessed the PCR reads with MiXCR, giving one entry per CDR3 protein. The top ten clones hold around 2.5% of a sample with 500,000 or so distinct CDR3 sequences, around a third of them seen once.

This chain links TRBV7-9 with TRBJ1-4; D is unresolved. Sequenced here: PBMCs from the stem cell graft donor, sampled from the stem cell graft. The clonotype comes from a human donor who donated a stem cell graft to a child with aplastic anemia. The CDR3 protein is CASSPSVLYGNEKLFF. CDR3 DNA: TGTGCCAGCAGCCCGAGCGTCCTATATGGCAATGAAAAACTGTTTTTT.